The 6 T cell receptor beta chains below come from one sample, sequenced in a study of control samples from healthy donors and cancer patients. The method was immunoSEQ multiplex PCR; TCRdb's version includes in-frame clones alone and lacks a portion of them. The data contain under 80,000 clones, 84% of them singletons. Sample: blood. The receptors were sampled from a man aged 45-65 years in good health.

The chain carries TRBV19 and TRBJ2-1; TRBD1 matches at 7 bases. This CDR3 has 17 residues. After removal of 6 bases from V and 7 bases from J, the junction contained 18 bases not matched to a gene. Germline V gene data show CDR1 as LNHDA and CDR2 as SQIVND (reference sequence). The CDR3 region is CASRDRTGQILGNEQFF. The CDR3, as DNA: TGTGCCAGTAGGGACAGGACAGGCCAAATCCTCGGGAATGAGCAGTTCTTC.

V is TRBV19 and J is TRBJ2-5; 7 bases are a match to TRBD2. The CDR3 has 15 amino acids. V trimming: 2 bases; J trimming: 6 bases; junction bases outside the gene matches: 9. CDR1 is LNHDA, CDR2 SQIVND, per germline (reference sequence). The DNA for the CDR3 is TGTGCCAGTAGTATACTGGGCGGGGGACGGAAGACCCAGTACTTC. Its protein is CASSILGGGRKTQYF. The variable domain in full, completed from reference TRBV19 and TRBJ2-5, reads DGGITQSPKYLFRKEGQNVTLSCEQNLNHDAMYWYRQDPGQGLRLIYYSQIVNDFQKGDIAEGYSVSREKKESFPLTVTSAQKNPTAFYLCASSILGGGRKTQYFGPGTRLLVL.

The genes are TRBV9 and TRBJ1-2; maybe TRBD1 (6 bases). V was shortened by 0 bases and J by 7 bases, with 13 bases between the two germline ends. The germline V gene has CDR1 SGDLS and CDR2 YYNGEE. This CDR3 is 14 amino acids long. The DNA of the CDR3 is TGTGCCAGCAGCGTAGGTTGGCAGGGGCTTGGCTACACCTTC. This sequence encodes CASSVGWQGLGYTF.

The chain links TRBV19 to TRBJ2-1; perhaps TRBD2 as D (6 bases). The CDR3 runs to 15 residues. The germline V gene encodes CDR1 LNHDA and CDR2 SQIVND (reference sequence). V was clipped by 5 bases and J by 1 base, with 12 bases between them. DNA for the CDR3: TGTGCCAGTAGTGGGGGGTGGAAATCCTACAATGAGCAGTTCTTC. It is translated as CASSGGWKSYNEQFF. Based on the CDR3 plus reference TRBV19 and TRBJ2-1, the full variable domain is DGGITQSPKYLFRKEGQNVTLSCEQNLNHDAMYWYRQDPGQGLRLIYYSQIVNDFQKGDIAEGYSVSREKKESFPLTVTSAQKNPTAFYLCASSGGWKSYNEQFFGPGTRLTVL.

This clone was counted between two and nine times. The chain's CDR3 is CSAGGVASGSRDTQYF. CDR3 sequence (DNA): TGCAGCGCCGGAGGGGTGGCTAGCGGGAGTCGCGATACGCAGTATTTT. This chain joins TRBV29-1 and TRBJ2-3; 10 bases fit TRBD2. V lost 7 bases and J lost 6; bases outside the gene matches: 16. Germline-derived CDR1 and CDR2 are SQVTM and ANQGSEA. The CDR3 covers 16 residues.

Note on this clone: The junction departs from the called germline gene at one end, perhaps through a read error. The chain uses TRBV7-9 and TRBJ2-1; either TRBD1 or TRBD2 may fit D (7 bases each). The length of the CDR3 is 19 residues. Looked up from germline, CDR1 is SEHNR and CDR2 is FQNEAQ (reference sequence). In DNA form, the CDR3 reads TGTGCCAACAGCTTAGAGGGACAGAAGCGGGGCCTTTCCTACAATGAGCAGTTCTTC. Residues: CANSLEGQKRGLSYNEQFF.